The 16 T cell receptor beta chains below all came from one sample that was sequenced in a study of T cell changes during pregnancy in multiple sclerosis. Using immunoSEQ multiplex PCR, the repertoire was profiled, and TCRdb retains in-frame clones only, with some absent. The table lists around 64,000 clones, about 94% of them singletons. Material: CD8+ T cells from peripheral blood mononuclear cells, obtained in the third trimester of pregnancy. The receptors shown here come from a female donor with multiple sclerosis, enrolled in a pregnancy study.

CDR3 protein: CASSYSGAHEQFF. In DNA form, the CDR3 reads TGTGCCAGCAGTTACTCGGGGGCGCATGAGCAGTTCTTC. This chain joins TRBV6-5 and TRBJ2-1; perhaps TRBD1 as D (6 bases). The V and J ends lost 0 bases and 8 bases respectively, with 8 bases between them. Germline V gene sequence: CDR1 MNHEY, CDR2 SVGAGI. This CDR3 spans 13 amino acids.

This rearrangement joins TRBV30 to TRBJ2-1, with 12 positions matching TRBD2. The CDR3 covers 15 residues. V lost 5 bases to trimming and J lost 8 bases; unmatched junction nucleotides: 10. Germline CDR1 is GTSNPN and CDR2 is SVGIG (reference sequence). The CDR3, as DNA: TGTGCCTGGGCCCTAGCGGGAGGGCCGATGGATGAGCAGTTCTTC. Its translation: CAWALAGGPMDEQFF.

The chain is built from TRBV6-5 and TRBJ1-1; D might be TRBD1 (5 bases). The CDR3 is made up of 13 amino acids. V was cut by 0 bases and J by 4 bases, with 6 bases left in between. CDR1 is MNHEY and CDR2 is SVGAGI in the germline V gene. In DNA form, the CDR3 reads TGTGCCAGCAGTTACTCCCAGGGCACTGAAGCTTTCTTT. Translated: CASSYSQGTEAFF.

This clone was counted a single time. This rearrangement joins TRBV9 to TRBJ2-7; the D is unclear. CDR1 and CDR2 (germline): SGDLS, YYNGEE. The CDR3 is 15 amino acids. V was cut by 0 bases and J by 1 base, with 11 bases left in between. CDR3 protein: CASSVDLESSYEQYF. CDR3 in DNA: TGTGCCAGCAGCGTAGATCTAGAATCTTCCTACGAGCAGTACTTC. Based on the CDR3 plus reference TRBV9 and TRBJ2-7, the full variable domain is DSGVTQTPKHLITATGQRVTLRCSPRSGDLSVYWYQQSLDQGLQFLIQYYNGEERAKGNILERFSAQQFPDLHSELNLSSLELGDSALYFCASSVDLESSYEQYFGPGTRLTVT.

The genes are TRBV19 and TRBJ1-1; D not resolved. The CDR3 has 14 residues. The germline V and J ends were trimmed by 2 bases and 0 bases, with 7 bases remaining between them. Germline CDR1 reads LNHDA; CDR2 reads SQIVND (reference sequence). The CDR3 sequence: CASSISMLNTEAFF. CDR3 DNA sequence: TGTGCCAGTAGTATATCAATGTTGAACACTGAAGCTTTCTTT.

V gene TRBV19 combines with J gene TRBJ2-2; D remains ambiguous. Germline loops: CDR1 LNHDA, CDR2 SQIVND (reference sequence). Trimming took 3 bases from V and 3 from J, leaving 11 bases between them. There are 15 residues in the CDR3. For the CDR3, the DNA is TGTGCCAGTAGTATGGGCAGTTGGGACACCGGGGAGCTGTTTTTT. Protein product: CASSMGSWDTGELFF.

The chain recombines TRBV9 with TRBJ2-3; weak D call: TRBD2 (7 bases). V lost 8 bases to trimming and J lost 6 bases, with 22 bases between them. Germline CDR1 is SGDLS and CDR2 is YYNGEE. The CDR3 length is 15 residues. The CDR3 spells CASRGTEGGIDTQYF. The CDR3 coding sequence is TGTGCCAGTCGCGGAACGGAGGGGGGGATTGATACGCAGTATTTT.

The J gene is TRBJ2-7, the V gene TRBV5-4, with TRBD2 matching 7 bases. The V segment lost 4 bases and the J segment 6 bases; nucleotides outside the gene matches: 4. Germline CDR1 reads SGHNT; CDR2 reads YYREEE (reference sequence). The CDR3 is 12 amino acids. Here the CDR3 DNA reads TGTGCCAGCAGCCGACTAGCAGGCGAGCAGTACTTC. Its protein product is CASSRLAGEQYF.

This sequence joins TRBV19 and TRBJ2-1, with 10 bases aligning to TRBD2. CDR1 and CDR2 from the germline V gene are LNHDA and SQIVND (reference sequence). Trimming cost V 6 bases and J 4 bases; bases outside gene matches: 9. The CDR3 length is 16 residues. CDR3 nucleotides: TGTGCCAGTAGCCCTTGGGGGACTAGCGTTTACAATGAGCAGTTCTTC. It specifies CASSPWGTSVYNEQFF.

This sequence joins TRBV7-8 and TRBJ1-5, with D tentatively TRBD1 (5 bases). With 5 bases removed from V and 5 bases from J, the gap between germline ends came to 19 bases. Looked up from germline, CDR1 is SGHVS and CDR2 is FQNEAQ. This CDR3 comprises 16 residues. The CDR3 here is CASSQSGRAGDQPQHF. The CDR3 coding sequence is TGTGCCAGCAGCCAAAGCGGGAGGGCGGGGGATCAGCCCCAGCATTTT.

This clone has just a few counts. The rearrangement uses TRBV9 and TRBJ1-1, with D maybe TRBD1 (5 bases). This CDR3 has 14 amino acids. The germline V and J ends were trimmed by 4 bases and 5 bases, with 15 bases remaining between them. Germline CDR1 and CDR2: SGDLS and YYNGEE. CDR3 region: CASSSQGRMTEAFF. In DNA form, the CDR3 reads TGTGCCAGCAGCAGCCAGGGCCGGATGACTGAAGCTTTCTTT.

The rearrangement uses TRBV9 and TRBJ2-7; TRBD2 aligns across 10 bases. Germline CDR1 SGDLS, CDR2 YYNGEE. V gave up 3 bases and J gave up 2 bases; unmatched junction bases: 8. The CDR3 is made up of 16 amino acids. The CDR3 DNA is TGTGCCAGCAGCGCCTCTAGCGGGAGAAAGACCTACGAGCAGTACTTC. Protein sequence: CASSASSGRKTYEQYF.

The rearrangement links TRBV4-2 to TRBJ2-2, with D maybe TRBD2 (7 bases). The V gene's germline CDR1 is LGHNA and CDR2 YNFKEQ. V dropped 4 bases and J dropped 5 bases, with 29 bases sitting between them. The CDR3 consists of 20 residues. The DNA for the CDR3 is TGTGCCAGCAGCCGCACGAAGGGGGGGGTGGTTCAAATTGAGACCGGGGAGCTGTTTTTT. Translated: CASSRTKGGVVQIETGELFF.

This clone has a single count. The chain links TRBV6-5 to TRBJ2-1, with 7 bases matching TRBD2. Germline V gene lookup returns CDR1 MNHEY and CDR2 SVGAGI. The CDR3 is made up of 13 amino acids. The V segment lost 1 base and the J segment 10 bases; nucleotides outside the gene matches: 4. The CDR3 bases are TGTGCCAGCAGTTACTTTGCAGCGGGGGAGCAGTTCTTC. Translated, it gives CASSYFAAGEQFF.

The chain has TRBV19 and TRBJ2-1; TRBD2 matches 12 bases. The germline V gene encodes CDR1 LNHDA and CDR2 SQIVND (reference sequence). Trimming cost V 7 bases and J 0 bases; bases outside gene matches: 10. This CDR3 is 18 amino acids long. The chain's CDR3 is CASTPGTSGFGSYNEQFF. The CDR3, as DNA: TGTGCCAGTACCCCCGGGACTAGCGGGTTTGGCTCCTACAATGAGCAGTTCTTC. Variable domain in full (rest from reference TRBV19 and TRBJ2-1): DGGITQSPKYLFRKEGQNVTLSCEQNLNHDAMYWYRQDPGQGLRLIYYSQIVNDFQKGDIAEGYSVSREKKESFPLTVTSAQKNPTAFYLCASTPGTSGFGSYNEQFFGPGTRLTVL.

The chain employs TRBV9 and TRBJ2-1, with D perhaps matching TRBD2 (6 bases). Germline lookup yields CDR1 SGDLS and CDR2 YYNGEE. The CDR3 is made up of 15 amino acids. The V gene lost 0 bases and the J gene lost 3 bases, with 10 bases spanning the gap. This CDR3 is CASSVGGRIYNEQFF. The CDR3 region has the DNA TGTGCCAGCAGCGTAGGAGGGAGGATCTACAATGAGCAGTTCTTC. The whole variable domain, remainder taken from reference TRBV9 and TRBJ2-1, is DSGVTQTPKHLITATGQRVTLRCSPRSGDLSVYWYQQSLDQGLQFLIQYYNGEERAKGNILERFSAQQFPDLHSELNLSSLELGDSALYFCASSVGGRIYNEQFFGPGTRLTVL.